This T cell receptor (beta chain) derives from a study of blood T cells in healthy people across ages. Study findings and constraints: Naive T cell percentage by flow cytometry tracked strongly with beta diversity.

Details on this clonotype: Antigen specificity is unknown.

The V gene's germline CDR1 is MNHEY and CDR2 SVGAGI. The CDR3 loop spans 14 amino acids. It was with a sample-barcoded 5' primer and a J-beta primer mix that a second PCR of roughly 7 to 12 cycles was run. TCRdb independently ran MiXCR on the 5' RACE reads; one entry per CDR3 protein. The table shows about 830,000 distinct CDR3 sequences, with 58% occurring only once. The TCR was taken from a man aged 25 to 40 in good health. The V gene is TRBV6-5, the J gene TRBJ2-5, with TRBD1 matching over 8 bases. The better agreement between TRBJ2-7 and the DNA end casts doubt on the J call. Material for sequencing was blood. CDR3 bases: TGTGCCAGCACTGGGAACAGGGGGGCGTACGAGCAGTACTTC. This encodes CASTGNRGAYEQYF.